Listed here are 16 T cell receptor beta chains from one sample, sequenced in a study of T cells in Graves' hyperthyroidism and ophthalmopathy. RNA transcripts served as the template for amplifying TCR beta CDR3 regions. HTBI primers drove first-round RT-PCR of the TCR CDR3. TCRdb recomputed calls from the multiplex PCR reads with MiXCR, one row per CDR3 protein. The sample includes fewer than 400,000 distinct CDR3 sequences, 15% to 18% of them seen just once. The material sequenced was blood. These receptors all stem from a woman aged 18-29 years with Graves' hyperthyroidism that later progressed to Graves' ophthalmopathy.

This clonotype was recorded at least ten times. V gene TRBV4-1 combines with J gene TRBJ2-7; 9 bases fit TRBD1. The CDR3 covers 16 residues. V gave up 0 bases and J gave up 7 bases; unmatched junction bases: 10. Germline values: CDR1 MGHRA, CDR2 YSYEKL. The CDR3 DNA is TGCGCCAGCAGCCAAGATGGGAACAGGGGGCTTCGGGAGCAGTACTTC. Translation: CASSQDGNRGLREQYF.

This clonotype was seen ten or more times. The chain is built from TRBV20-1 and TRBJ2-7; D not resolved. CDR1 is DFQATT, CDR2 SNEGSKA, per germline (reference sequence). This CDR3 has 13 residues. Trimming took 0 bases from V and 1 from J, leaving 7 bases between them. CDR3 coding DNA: TGCAGTGCTAGAGATTTCGGTTCCTACGAGCAGTACTTC. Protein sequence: CSARDFGSYEQYF.

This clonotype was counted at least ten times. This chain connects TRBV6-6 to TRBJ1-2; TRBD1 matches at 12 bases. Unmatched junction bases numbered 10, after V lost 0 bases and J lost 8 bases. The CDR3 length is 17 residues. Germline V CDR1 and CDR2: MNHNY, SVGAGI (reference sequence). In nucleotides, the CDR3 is TGTGCCAGCAGTTACTCGTATACCGGGACAGGGGGCTGGGGCTACACCTTC. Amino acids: CASSYSYTGTGGWGYTF.

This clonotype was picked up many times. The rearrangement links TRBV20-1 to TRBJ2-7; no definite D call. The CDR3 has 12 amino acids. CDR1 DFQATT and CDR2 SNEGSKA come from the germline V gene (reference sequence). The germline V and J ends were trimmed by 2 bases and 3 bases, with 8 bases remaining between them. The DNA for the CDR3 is TGCAGTGCTAGATCGAGGAACTACGAGCAGTACTTC. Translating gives CSARSRNYEQYF.

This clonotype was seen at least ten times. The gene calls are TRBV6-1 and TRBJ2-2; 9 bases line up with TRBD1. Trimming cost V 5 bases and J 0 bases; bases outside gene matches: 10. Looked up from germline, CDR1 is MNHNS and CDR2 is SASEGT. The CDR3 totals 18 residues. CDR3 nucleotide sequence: TGTGCCAGCAGTTCCGGGACAGGGCGATCCGCGAACACCGGGGAGCTGTTTTTT. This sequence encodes CASSSGTGRSANTGELFF.

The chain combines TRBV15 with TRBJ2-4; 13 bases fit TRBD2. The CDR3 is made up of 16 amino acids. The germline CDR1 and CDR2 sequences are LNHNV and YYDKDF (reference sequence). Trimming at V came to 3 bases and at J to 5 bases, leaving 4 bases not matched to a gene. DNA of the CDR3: TGTGCCACCAGCAGCGGACTAGCGGGAGCGGAAAACATTCAGTACTTC. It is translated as CATSSGLAGAENIQYF.

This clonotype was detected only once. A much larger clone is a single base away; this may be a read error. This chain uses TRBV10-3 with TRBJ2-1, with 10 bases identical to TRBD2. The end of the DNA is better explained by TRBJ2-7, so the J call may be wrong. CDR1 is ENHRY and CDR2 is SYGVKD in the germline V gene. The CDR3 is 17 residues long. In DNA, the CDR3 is TGTGCCATCAGTGAGTCAGTAGGACTAGCGGTCTACAATGAGCAGTACTTC. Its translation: CAISESVGLAVYNEQYF.

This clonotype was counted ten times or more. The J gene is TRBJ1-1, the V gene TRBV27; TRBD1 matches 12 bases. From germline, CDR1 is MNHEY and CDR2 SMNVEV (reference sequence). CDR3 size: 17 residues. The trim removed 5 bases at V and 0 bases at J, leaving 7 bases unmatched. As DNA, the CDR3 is TGTGCCAGCAGTCCCGGGACAGGGGGCCTGATGAACACTGAAGCTTTCTTT. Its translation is CASSPGTGGLMNTEAFF.

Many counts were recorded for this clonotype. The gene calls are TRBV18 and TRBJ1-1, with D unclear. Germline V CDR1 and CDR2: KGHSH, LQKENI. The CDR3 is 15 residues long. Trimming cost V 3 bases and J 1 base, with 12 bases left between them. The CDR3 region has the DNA TGTGCCAGCTCACCCCCATCGTTTGCGAACACTGAAGCTTTCTTT. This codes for CASSPPSFANTEAFF. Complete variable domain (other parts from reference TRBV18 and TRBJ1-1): NAGVMQNPRHLVRRRGQEARLRCSPMKGHSHVYWYRQLPEEGLKFMVYLQKENIIDESGMPKERFSAEFPKEGPSILRIQQVVRGDSAAYFCASSPPSFANTEAFFGQGTRLTVV.

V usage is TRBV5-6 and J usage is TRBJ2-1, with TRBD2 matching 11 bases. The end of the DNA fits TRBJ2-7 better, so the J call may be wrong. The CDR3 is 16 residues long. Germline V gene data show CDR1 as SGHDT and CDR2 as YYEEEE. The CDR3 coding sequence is TGTGCCAGCAGGGAACTAGCGGGAGTTTCCAGCAATGAGCAGTACTTC. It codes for CASRELAGVSSNEQYF.

The CDR3: CASSLYGPDRSSYEQYF. The CDR3 DNA follows: TGTGCCAGCAGTTTATATGGTCCGGACAGGAGCTCCTACGAGCAGTACTTC. This chain uses TRBV27 with TRBJ2-7; 7 nucleotides agree with TRBD1. Trimming at V came to 1 base and at J to 0 bases, leaving 9 bases not matched to a gene. Germline V gene data show CDR1 as MNHEY and CDR2 as SMNVEV (reference sequence). The CDR3 has 17 amino acids.

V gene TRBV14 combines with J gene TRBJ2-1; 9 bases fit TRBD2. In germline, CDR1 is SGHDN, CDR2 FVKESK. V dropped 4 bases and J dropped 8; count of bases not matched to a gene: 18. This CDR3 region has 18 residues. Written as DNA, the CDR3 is TGTGCCAGCAGCCCTAAGGGGGTAGCTAGCGGGAATTGGTATGAGCAGTTCTTC. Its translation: CASSPKGVASGNWYEQFF.

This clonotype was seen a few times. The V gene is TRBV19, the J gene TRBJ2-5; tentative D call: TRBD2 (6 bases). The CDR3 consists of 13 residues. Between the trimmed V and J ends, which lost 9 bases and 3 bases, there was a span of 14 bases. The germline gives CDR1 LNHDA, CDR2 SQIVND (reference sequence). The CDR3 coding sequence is TGTGCCAGCGGAGTAACGGGAGAAGAGACCCAGTACTTC. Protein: CASGVTGEETQYF.

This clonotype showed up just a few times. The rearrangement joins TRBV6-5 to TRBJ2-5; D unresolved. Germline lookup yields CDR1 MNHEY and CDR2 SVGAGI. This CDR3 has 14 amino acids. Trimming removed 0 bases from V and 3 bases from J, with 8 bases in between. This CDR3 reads CASSYSYLEETQYF. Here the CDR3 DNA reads TGTGCCAGCAGTTACTCGTATCTAGAAGAGACCCAGTACTTC.

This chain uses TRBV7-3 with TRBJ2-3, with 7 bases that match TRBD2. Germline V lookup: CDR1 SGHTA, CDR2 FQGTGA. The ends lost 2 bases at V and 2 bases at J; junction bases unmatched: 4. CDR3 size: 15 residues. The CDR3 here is CASSLPSGVTDTQYF. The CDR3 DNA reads TGTGCCAGCAGCTTACCCAGCGGGGTCACAGATACGCAGTATTTT. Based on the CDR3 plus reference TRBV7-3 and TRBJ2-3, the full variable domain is GAGVSQTPSNKVTEKGKYVELRCDPISGHTALYWYRQSLGQGPEFLIYFQGTGAADDSGLPNDRFFAVRPEGSVSTLKIQRTERGDSAVYLCASSLPSGVTDTQYFGPGTRLTVL.

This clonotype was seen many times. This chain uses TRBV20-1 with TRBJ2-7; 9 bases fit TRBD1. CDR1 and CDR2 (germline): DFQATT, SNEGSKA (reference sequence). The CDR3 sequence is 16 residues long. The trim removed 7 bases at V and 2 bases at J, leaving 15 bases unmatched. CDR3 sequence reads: CSGTWDRARKAYEQYF. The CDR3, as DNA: TGCAGTGGAACCTGGGACAGGGCACGCAAGGCCTACGAGCAGTACTTC.